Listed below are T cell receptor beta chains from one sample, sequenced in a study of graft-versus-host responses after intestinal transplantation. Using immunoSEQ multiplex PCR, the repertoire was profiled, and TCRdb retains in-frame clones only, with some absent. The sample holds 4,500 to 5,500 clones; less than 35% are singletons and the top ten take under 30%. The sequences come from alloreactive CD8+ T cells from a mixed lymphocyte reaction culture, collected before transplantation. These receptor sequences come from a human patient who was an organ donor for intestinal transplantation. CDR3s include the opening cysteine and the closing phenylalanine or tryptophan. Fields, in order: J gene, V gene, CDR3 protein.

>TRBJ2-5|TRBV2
CASIEKGRQETQYF
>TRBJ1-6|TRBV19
CASSIGRASPLHF
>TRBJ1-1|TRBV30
CAWTLGRRNTEAFF
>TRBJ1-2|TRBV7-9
CASSQNRAYGYTF
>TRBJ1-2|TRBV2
CASSDQGEIGYGYTF
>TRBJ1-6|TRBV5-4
CASSLVGEGVRTLHF
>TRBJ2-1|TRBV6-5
CASSYGDYSNEQFF
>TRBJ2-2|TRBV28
CASSFSASGYTGELFF
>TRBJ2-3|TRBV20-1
CSAGRRVTQYF
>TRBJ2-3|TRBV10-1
CASSAAGYTDTQYF
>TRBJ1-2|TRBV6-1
CASSLTGNYGYTF
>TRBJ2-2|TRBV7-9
CASSLASRGRSAGELFF
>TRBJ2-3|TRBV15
CATSRPWRDYTSTDTQYF
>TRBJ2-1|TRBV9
CASSGGGSADEQFF
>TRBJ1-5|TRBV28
CASSLLGPNRPQHF
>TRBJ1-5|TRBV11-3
CASSLGRTGGGNQPQHF
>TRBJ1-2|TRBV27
CASSPLGQGAFYGYTF
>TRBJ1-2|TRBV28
CASRRTGTDSYGYTF
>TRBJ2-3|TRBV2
CASSPAGTGTDTQYF
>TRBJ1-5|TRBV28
CASSLPSAAPMTAILNQPQHF
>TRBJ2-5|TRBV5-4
CASSSTLAGGQYQETQYF
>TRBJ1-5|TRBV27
CASSLSPYSNQPQHF
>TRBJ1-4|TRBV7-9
CASSPSPAGDEKLFF
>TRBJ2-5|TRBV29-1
CSVLETSGGEGETQYF